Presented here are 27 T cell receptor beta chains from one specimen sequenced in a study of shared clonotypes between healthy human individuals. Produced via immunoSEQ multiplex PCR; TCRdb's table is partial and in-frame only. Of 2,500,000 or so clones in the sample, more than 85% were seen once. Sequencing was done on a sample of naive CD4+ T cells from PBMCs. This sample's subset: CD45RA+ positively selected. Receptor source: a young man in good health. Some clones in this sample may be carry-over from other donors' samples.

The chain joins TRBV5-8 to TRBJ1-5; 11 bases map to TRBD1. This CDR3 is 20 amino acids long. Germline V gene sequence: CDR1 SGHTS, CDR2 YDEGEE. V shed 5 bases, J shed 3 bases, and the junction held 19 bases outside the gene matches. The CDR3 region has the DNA TGTGCCAGCAGGTTGCTTTTCGGGACAGGGGGGACTCGGGCCAATCAGCCCCAGCATTTT. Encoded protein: CASRLLFGTGGTRANQPQHF.

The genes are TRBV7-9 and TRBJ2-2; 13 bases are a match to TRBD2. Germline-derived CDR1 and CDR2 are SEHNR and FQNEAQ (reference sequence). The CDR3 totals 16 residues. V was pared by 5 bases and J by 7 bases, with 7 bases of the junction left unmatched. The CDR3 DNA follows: TGTGCCAGCAGCCCCGGGACTAGCGGGATGATCGGGGAGCTGTTTTTT. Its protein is CASSPGTSGMIGELFF.

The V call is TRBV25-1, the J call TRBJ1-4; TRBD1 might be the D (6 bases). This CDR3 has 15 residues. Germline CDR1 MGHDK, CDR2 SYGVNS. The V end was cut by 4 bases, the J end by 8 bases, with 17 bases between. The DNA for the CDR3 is TGTGCCAGCAGTGGCCGGGACATCCGGGGAGAAAAACTGTTTTTT. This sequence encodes CASSGRDIRGEKLFF.

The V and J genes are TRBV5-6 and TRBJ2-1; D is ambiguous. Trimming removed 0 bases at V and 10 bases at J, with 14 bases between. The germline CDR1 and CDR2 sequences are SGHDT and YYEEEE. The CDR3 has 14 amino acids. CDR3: CASSLEWPRSEQFF. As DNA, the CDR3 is TGTGCCAGCAGCTTGGAATGGCCCCGGAGCGAGCAGTTCTTC.

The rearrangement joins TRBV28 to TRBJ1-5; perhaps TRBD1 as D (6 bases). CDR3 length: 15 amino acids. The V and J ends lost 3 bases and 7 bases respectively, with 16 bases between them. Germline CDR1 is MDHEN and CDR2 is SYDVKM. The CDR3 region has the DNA TGTGCCAGCAGTTTTGGCAGGGGTTTAAGACAGCCCCAGCATTTT. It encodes CASSFGRGLRQPQHF.

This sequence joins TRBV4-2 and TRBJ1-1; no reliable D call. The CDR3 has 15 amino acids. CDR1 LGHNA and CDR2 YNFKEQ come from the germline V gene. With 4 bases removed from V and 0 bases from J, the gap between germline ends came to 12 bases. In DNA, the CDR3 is TGTGCCAGCAGCCGAACCCGGGGTATGAACACTGAAGCTTTCTTT. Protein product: CASSRTRGMNTEAFF.

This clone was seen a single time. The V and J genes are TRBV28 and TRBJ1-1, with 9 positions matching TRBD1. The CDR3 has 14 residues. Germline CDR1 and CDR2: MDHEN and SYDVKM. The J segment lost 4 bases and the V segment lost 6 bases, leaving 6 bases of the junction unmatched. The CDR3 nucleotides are TGTGCCAGCAGGTGGGGACAGGGCACCACTGAAGCTTTCTTT. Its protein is CASRWGQGTTEAFF.

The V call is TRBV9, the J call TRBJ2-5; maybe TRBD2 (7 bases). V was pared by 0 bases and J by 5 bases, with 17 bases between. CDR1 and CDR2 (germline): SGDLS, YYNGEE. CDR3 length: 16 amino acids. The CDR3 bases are TGTGCCAGCAGCGTAGATATGGGGGGGCAGGCGGAGACCCAGTACTTC. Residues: CASSVDMGGQAETQYF.

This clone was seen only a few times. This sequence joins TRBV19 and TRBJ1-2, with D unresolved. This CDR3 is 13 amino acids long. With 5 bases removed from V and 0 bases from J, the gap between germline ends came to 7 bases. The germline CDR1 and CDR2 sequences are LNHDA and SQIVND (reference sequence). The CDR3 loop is CASSDGSNYGYTF. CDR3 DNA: TGTGCCAGTAGTGATGGATCTAACTATGGCTACACCTTC.

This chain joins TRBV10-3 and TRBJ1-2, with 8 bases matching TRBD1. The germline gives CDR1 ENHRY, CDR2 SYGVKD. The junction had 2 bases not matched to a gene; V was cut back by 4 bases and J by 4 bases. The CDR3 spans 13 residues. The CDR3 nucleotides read TGTGCCATCAGTGGGACAGGGATCTATGGCTACACCTTC. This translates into CAISGTGIYGYTF.

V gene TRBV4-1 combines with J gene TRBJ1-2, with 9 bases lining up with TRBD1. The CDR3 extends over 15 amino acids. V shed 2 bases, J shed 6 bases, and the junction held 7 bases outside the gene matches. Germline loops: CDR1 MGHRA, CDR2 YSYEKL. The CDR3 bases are TGCGCCAGCAGCCAACTCACCGGGACAGGGAATGGCTACACCTTC. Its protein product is CASSQLTGTGNGYTF.

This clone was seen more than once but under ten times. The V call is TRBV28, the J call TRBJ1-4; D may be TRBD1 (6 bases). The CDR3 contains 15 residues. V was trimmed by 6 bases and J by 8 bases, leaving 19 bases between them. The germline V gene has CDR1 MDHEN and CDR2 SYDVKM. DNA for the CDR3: TGTGCCAGCAGCACAACAGGGCTTTTGTCAGAAAAACTGTTTTTT. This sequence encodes CASSTTGLLSEKLFF.

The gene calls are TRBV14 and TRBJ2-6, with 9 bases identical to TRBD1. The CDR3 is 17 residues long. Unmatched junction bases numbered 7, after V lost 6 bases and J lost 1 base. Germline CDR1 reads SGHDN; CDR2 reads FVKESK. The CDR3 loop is CASRVGTGRSGANVLTF. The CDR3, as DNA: TGTGCCAGCAGGGTCGGGACAGGGAGATCTGGGGCCAACGTCCTGACTTTC.

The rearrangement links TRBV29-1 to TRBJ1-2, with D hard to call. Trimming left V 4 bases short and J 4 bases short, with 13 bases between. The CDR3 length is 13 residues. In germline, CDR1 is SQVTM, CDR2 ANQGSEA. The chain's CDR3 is CSVGGEKAYGYTF. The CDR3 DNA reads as TGCAGCGTTGGCGGAGAAAAGGCCTATGGCTACACCTTC.

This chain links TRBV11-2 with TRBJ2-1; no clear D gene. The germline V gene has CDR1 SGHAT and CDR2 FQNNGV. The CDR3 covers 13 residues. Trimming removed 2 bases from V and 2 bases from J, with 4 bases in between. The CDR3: CASSLSTYNEQFF. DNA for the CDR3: TGTGCCAGCAGCTTAAGTACCTACAATGAGCAGTTCTTC. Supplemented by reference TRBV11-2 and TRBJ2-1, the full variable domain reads EAGVAQSPRYKIIEKRQSVAFWCNPISGHATLYWYQQILGQGPKLLIQFQNNGVVDDSQLPKDRFSAERLKGVDSTLKIQPAKLEDSAVYLCASSLSTYNEQFFGPGTRLTVL.

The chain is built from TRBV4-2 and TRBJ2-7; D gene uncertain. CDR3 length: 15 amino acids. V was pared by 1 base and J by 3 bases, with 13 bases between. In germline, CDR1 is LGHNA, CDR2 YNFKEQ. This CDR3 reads CASSQGVRADYEQYF. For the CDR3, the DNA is TGTGCCAGCAGCCAAGGGGTCCGGGCGGACTACGAGCAGTACTTC.

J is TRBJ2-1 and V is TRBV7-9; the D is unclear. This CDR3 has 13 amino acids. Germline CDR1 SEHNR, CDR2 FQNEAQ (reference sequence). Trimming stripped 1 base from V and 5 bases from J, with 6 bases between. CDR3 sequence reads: CASSLVFNNEQFF. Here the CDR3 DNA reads TGTGCCAGCAGCTTAGTCTTTAACAATGAGCAGTTCTTC.

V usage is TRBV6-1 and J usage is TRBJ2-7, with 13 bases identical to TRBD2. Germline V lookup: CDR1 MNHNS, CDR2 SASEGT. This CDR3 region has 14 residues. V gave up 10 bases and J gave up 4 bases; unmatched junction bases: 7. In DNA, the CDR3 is TGTGCCACCTCAGGACTAGCGGGGGTGTACGAGCAGTACTTC. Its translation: CATSGLAGVYEQYF.

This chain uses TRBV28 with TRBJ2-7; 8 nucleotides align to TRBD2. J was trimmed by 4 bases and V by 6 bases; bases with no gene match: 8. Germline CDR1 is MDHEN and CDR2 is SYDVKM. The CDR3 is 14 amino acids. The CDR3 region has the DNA TGTGCCAGCAGGCCTATAGCGGGACGTTACGAGCAGTACTTC. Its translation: CASRPIAGRYEQYF.

Here the CDR3 DNA reads TGTGCCAGCACAAGCGGGAGGGATTTCTACAATGAGCAGTTCTTC. It codes for CASTSGRDFYNEQFF. This rearrangement joins TRBV27 to TRBJ2-1, with 10 bases that match TRBD2. In germline, CDR1 is MNHEY, CDR2 SMNVEV (reference sequence). The CDR3 loop spans 15 amino acids. Losses at the gene ends were 7 bases for V and 3 bases for J; bases not matched to a gene: 6.

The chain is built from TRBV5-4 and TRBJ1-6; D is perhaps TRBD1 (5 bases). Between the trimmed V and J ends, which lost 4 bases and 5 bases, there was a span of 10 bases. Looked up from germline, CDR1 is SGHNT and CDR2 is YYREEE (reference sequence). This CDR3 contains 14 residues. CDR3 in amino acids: CASSLTADNSPLHF. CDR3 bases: TGTGCCAGCAGCCTGACAGCGGATAATTCACCCCTCCACTTT.

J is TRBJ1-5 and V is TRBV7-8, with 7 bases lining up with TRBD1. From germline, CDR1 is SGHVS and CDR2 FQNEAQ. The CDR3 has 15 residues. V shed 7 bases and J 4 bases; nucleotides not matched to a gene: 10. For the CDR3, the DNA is TGTGCCAGCAACATCTTACCGGGACAGAATCAGCCCCAGCATTTT. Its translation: CASNILPGQNQPQHF.

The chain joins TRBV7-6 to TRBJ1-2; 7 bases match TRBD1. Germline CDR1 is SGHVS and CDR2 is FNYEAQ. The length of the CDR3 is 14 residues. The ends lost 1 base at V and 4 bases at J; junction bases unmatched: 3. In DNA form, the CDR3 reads TGTGCCAGCAGCTTAGGACAGGGAAGCTATGGCTACACCTTC. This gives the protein CASSLGQGSYGYTF. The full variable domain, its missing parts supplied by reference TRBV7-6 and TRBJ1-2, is GAGVSQSPRYKVTKRGQDVALRCDPISGHVSLYWYRQALGQGPEFLTYFNYEAQQDKSGLPNDRFSAERPEGSISTLTIQRTEQRDSAMYRCASSLGQGSYGYTFGSGTRLTVV.

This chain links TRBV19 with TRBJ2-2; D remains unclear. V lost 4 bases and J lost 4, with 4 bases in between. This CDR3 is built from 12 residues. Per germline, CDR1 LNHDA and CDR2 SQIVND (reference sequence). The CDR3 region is CASSTFTGELFF. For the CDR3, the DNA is TGTGCCAGTAGTACCTTCACCGGGGAGCTGTTTTTT. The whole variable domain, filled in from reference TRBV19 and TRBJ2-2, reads DGGITQSPKYLFRKEGQNVTLSCEQNLNHDAMYWYRQDPGQGLRLIYYSQIVNDFQKGDIAEGYSVSREKKESFPLTVTSAQKNPTAFYLCASSTFTGELFFGEGSRLTVL.

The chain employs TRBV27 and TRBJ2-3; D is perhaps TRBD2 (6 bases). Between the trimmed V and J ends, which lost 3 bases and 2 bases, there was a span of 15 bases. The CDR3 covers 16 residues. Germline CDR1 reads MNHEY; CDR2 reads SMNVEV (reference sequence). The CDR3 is CASSFLSSGHTDTQYF. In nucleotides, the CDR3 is TGTGCCAGCAGTTTTTTATCAAGCGGGCACACAGATACGCAGTATTTT.

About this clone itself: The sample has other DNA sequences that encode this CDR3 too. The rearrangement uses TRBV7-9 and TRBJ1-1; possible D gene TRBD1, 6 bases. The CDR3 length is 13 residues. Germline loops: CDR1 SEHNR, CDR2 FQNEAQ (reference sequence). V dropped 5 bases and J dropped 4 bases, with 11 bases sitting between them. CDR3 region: CASSRQESTEAFF. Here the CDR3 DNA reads TGTGCCAGCAGCAGACAGGAGAGCACTGAAGCTTTCTTT.

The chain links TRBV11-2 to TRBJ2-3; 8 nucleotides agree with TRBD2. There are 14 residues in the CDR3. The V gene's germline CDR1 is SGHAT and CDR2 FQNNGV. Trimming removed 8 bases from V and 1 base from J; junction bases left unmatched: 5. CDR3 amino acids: CASRPGGGTDTQYF. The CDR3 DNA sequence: TGTGCCAGCCGCCCGGGGGGGGGCACAGATACGCAGTATTTT.